The entry below gives a single T cell receptor (beta chain) sequence along with its context. The antigen remains unidentified. The CDR3 is 16 amino acids. The J segment lost 3 bases and the V segment lost 1 base, leaving 6 bases of the junction unmatched. Germline V gene data show CDR1 as LNHDA and CDR2 as SQIVND (reference sequence). Data came from immunoSEQ multiplex PCR; TCRdb stores just in-frame clones and leaves some out. Of 150,000 to 180,000 clones in the sample, 90% were seen once. This entry comes from a study of T cell responses to AZD1222 COVID-19 vaccine. Study outcomes and limitations: Only a handful of AZD1222 recipients, roughly 6 in all, had baseline seropositivity. Mapped onto spike, vaccine-associated CD4 TCRs spanned it and were dominant at 160-218 and 743-854. Elevations in Spike-specific TCR breadth and depth followed administration of two AZD1222 doses. Clonal diversity may have been underestimated, and the donors were mostly white British, with more females than males.

This chain connects TRBV19 to TRBJ2-1, with TRBD2 matching 7 bases. Sample: peripheral blood, taken on day 0 of AZD1222 vaccination. This receptor was obtained from an adult in good health. This chain's CDR3 is CASSIGASGFYNEQFF. The DNA of the CDR3 is TGTGCCAGTAGTATAGGGGCTAGCGGTTTCTACAATGAGCAGTTCTTC.